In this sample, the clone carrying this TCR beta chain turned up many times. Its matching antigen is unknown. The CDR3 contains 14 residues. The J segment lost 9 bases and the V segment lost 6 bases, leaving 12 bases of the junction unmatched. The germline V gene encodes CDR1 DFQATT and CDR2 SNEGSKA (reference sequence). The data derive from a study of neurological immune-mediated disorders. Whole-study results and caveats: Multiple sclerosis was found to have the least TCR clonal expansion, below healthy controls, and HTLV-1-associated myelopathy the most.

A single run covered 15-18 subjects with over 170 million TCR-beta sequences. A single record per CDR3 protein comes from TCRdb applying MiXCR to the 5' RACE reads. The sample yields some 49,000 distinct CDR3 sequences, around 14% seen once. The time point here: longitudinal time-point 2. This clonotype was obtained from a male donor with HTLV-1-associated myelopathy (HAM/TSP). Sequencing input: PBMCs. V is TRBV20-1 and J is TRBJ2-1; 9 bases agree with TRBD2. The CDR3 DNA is TGCAGTGCCTCAGCGGGGGGCCTCGTAGGTGAGCAGTTCTTC. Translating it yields CSASAGGLVGEQFF.